This TCR beta chain was profiled in a study of blood T cell repertoires in COVID-19. Looked up from germline, CDR1 is SNHLY and CDR2 is FYNNEI. This CDR3 has 14 amino acids. Trimming left V 10 bases short and J 2 bases short, with 15 bases between. Clones were read by immunoSEQ multiplex PCR, and TCRdb kept only the in-frame ones, dropping some. Of under 100,000 clones detected, around 80% appear once; the ten largest clones hold around 15%. This TCR derives from a woman in her fifties or sixties with acute or convalescent COVID-19. V usage is TRBV2 and J usage is TRBJ1-5; possible D gene TRBD1, 6 bases. Sequencing used peripheral blood. CDR3 in DNA: TGTGCCACCAACATTGGGGGCGGCAATCAGCCCCAGCATTTT. This translates into CATNIGGGNQPQHF.